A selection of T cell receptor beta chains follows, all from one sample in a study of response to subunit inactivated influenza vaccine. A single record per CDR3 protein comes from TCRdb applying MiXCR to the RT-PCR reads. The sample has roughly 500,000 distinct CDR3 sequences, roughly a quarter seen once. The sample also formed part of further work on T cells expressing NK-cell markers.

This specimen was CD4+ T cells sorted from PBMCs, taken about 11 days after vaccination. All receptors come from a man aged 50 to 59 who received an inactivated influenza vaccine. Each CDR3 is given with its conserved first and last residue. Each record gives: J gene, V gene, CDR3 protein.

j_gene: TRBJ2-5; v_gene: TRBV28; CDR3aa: CASSFRRFQETQYF
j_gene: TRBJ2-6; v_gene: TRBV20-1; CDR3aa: CSAREGAGANVLTF
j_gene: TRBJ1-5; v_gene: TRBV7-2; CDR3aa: CASSISGSQPQHF
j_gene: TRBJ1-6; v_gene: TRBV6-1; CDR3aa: CASSLTPGDNSPLHF
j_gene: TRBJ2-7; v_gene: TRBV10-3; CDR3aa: CAISTYTGDSSYEQYF
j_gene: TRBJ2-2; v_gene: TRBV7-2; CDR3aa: CASSRLPGLKSGELFF
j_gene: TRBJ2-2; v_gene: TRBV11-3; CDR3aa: CASSGFNTGELFF
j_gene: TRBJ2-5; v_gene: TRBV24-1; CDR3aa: CATSDGREETQYF
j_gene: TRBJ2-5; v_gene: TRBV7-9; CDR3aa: CASSLVAGVLEETQYF
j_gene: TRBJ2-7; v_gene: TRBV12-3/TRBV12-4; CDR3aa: CASAALYEQYF
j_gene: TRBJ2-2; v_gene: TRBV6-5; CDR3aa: CASSSLRGGSVELFF
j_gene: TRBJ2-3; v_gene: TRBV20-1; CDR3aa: CSAILGLAGEVTDTQYF
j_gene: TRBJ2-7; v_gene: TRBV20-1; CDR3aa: CSADSGTSGSIYEQYF